Ten or more counts support the clone carrying this TCR beta chain. This specimen comes from a study of blood T cells in healthy people across ages. The wider study: Template switching recovered approximately one barcoded beta molecule for every two T cells.

Whenever a sample was processed, at least 6.5 million PBMCs were isolated. Looked up from germline, CDR1 is LGHNA and CDR2 is YNFKEQ. V was trimmed by 3 bases and J by 2 bases, leaving 16 bases between them. There are 17 residues in the CDR3. Through a sample-barcoded 5' primer and a J-beta primer mix, a second PCR was run for roughly 6 to 11 cycles. A template-switch adaptor containing 12 random nucleotides labeled each cDNA molecule. A single record per CDR3 protein comes from TCRdb applying MiXCR to the 5' RACE reads. The sample gives hundreds of thousands of distinct CDR3 sequences, around a fifth of which show up once; more than 3% is in the top ten.

The receptor's source is a man in his 70s in good health. This chain joins TRBV4-2 and TRBJ2-2, with D tentatively TRBD2 (7 bases). The material sequenced was blood. As DNA, the CDR3 is TGTGCCAGCAGCCAGCCGGGGGCTAGCGGAAACACCGGGGAGCTGTTTTTT. Residues: CASSQPGASGNTGELFF.